The 21 T cell receptor beta chains below were found in one sample sequenced in a study of cytotoxic CD8 clonotypes in ibrutinib-treated CLL. Here immunoSEQ multiplex PCR was the method, and the copy in TCRdb shows in-frame clones only, minus some. The sample shows about 160,000 clones, about four fifths of them seen only once. The material was PBMCs, obtained after 24 months of ibrutinib treatment. These receptors were collected from a human donor with chronic lymphocytic leukemia.

The gene calls are TRBV6-1 and TRBJ1-2, with D possibly being TRBD1 (6 bases). The CDR3 extends over 15 amino acids. CDR1 and CDR2 (germline): MNHNS, SASEGT. Between the trimmed V and J ends, which lost 0 bases and 4 bases, there was a span of 12 bases. The CDR3 here is CASSEALDSLYGYTF. For the CDR3, the DNA is TGTGCCAGCAGTGAAGCGTTGGACAGTCTCTATGGCTACACCTTC.

The J gene is TRBJ1-2, the V gene TRBV6-5, with D unresolved. Germline V gene data show CDR1 as MNHEY and CDR2 as SVGAGI. The ends were cut back, 6 bases at V and 1 base at J, with 12 bases in the middle. CDR3 length: 14 amino acids. This CDR3 is CASSGLMGNYGYTF. The CDR3 bases are TGTGCCAGCAGCGGGCTCATGGGTAACTATGGCTACACCTTC.

The genes are TRBV27 and TRBJ2-7; TRBD2 might be the D (5 bases). This CDR3 is built from 15 residues. V shed 6 bases and J shed 8 bases, with 23 bases lying between them. The germline V gene has CDR1 MNHEY and CDR2 SMNVEV (reference sequence). CDR3 bases: TGTGCCAGCAGCTGGCTGAGGGAATTCGAGTTGAAGCAGTACTTC. Its protein is CASSWLREFELKQYF.

The J gene is TRBJ2-2, the V gene TRBV4-3; D possibly uses TRBD1 or TRBD2 (5 bases each). Germline CDR1 is LGHNA and CDR2 is YSLEER. The CDR3 length is 19 residues. Trimming removed 0 bases from V and 1 base from J, with 18 bases in between. CDR3 nucleotide sequence: TGCGCCAGCAGCCAAGATGACAAGAGGGACCCGGGGAACACCGGGGAGCTGTTTTTT. This sequence encodes CASSQDDKRDPGNTGELFF.

This clone came up once. This CDR3 reads CAGKGDRGYNEQFF. The CDR3 DNA reads as TGCGCCGGAAAAGGGGACAGGGGGTACAATGAGCAGTTCTTC. The V gene is TRBV10-1, the J gene TRBJ2-1, with 11 bases matching TRBD1. Germline values: CDR1 WNHNN, CDR2 SYGVQD (reference sequence). There are 14 residues in the CDR3. J gave up 4 bases and V 11 bases, and 7 bases lay outside the gene matches.

The V call is TRBV11-3, the J call TRBJ2-5, with D perhaps TRBD1 or TRBD2 (5 bases each). The CDR3 spans 16 residues. Germline V gene lookup returns CDR1 SGHNT and CDR2 YENEEA. V was trimmed by 2 bases and J by 0 bases, leaving 13 bases between them. This CDR3 reads CASSLRQGPYQETQYF. In DNA, the CDR3 is TGTGCCAGCAGCTTAAGGCAGGGACCGTACCAAGAGACCCAGTACTTC. Variable domain in full (rest from reference TRBV11-3 and TRBJ2-5): EAGVVQSPRYKIIEKKQPVAFWCNPISGHNTLYWYLQNLGQGPELLIRYENEEAVDDSQLPKDRFSAERLKGVDSTLKIQPAELGDSAVYLCASSLRQGPYQETQYFGPGTRLLVL.

There are a few counts of this clone. The V call is TRBV4-1, the J call TRBJ2-7, with D perhaps assigned TRBD1 or TRBD2 (7 bases each). The CDR3 covers 16 residues. Between the trimmed V and J ends, which lost 1 base and 2 bases, there was a span of 15 bases. Looked up from germline, CDR1 is MGHRA and CDR2 is YSYEKL. CDR3 in amino acids: CASSQGLPGGAYEQYF. CDR3 DNA: TGCGCCAGCAGCCAAGGTCTTCCAGGGGGGGCCTACGAGCAGTACTTC.

There are many counts of this clone. The rearrangement uses TRBV9 and TRBJ1-2; the D gene is possibly TRBD1 (6 bases). The V gene's germline CDR1 is SGDLS and CDR2 YYNGEE. Trimming shortened V by 4 bases and J by 3 bases, and 16 bases separated the two germline ends. This CDR3 spans 15 amino acids. CDR3 sequence: CASSPRGAQDYGYTF. CDR3 in DNA: TGTGCCAGCAGCCCTCGGGGGGCGCAGGACTATGGCTACACCTTC.

CDR3 protein: CASSPIGGSQETQYF. CDR3 in DNA: TGTGCCAGCTCACCGATTGGGGGGAGCCAAGAGACCCAGTACTTC. V usage is TRBV18 and J usage is TRBJ2-5; D is perhaps TRBD2 (6 bases). Trimming cost V 3 bases and J 1 base, with 12 bases left between them. This CDR3 is 15 amino acids long. Germline V lookup: CDR1 KGHSH, CDR2 LQKENI.

This clone occurred once. The gene calls are TRBV18 and TRBJ1-3; D gene uncertain. CDR1 is KGHSH, CDR2 LQKENI, per germline. V lost 6 bases, J lost 4 bases, and 10 bases lay in between. The CDR3 is made up of 13 amino acids. CDR3 nucleotides: TGTGCCAGCTCCCCAGACGTGGGAAACACCATATATTTT. It yields the protein CASSPDVGNTIYF. Variable domain in full (rest from reference TRBV18 and TRBJ1-3): NAGVMQNPRHLVRRRGQEARLRCSPMKGHSHVYWYRQLPEEGLKFMVYLQKENIIDESGMPKERFSAEFPKEGPSILRIQQVVRGDSAAYFCASSPDVGNTIYFGEGSWLTVV.

The V gene is TRBV11-2, the J gene TRBJ1-2; a possible D gene is TRBD1 (5 bases). From germline, CDR1 is SGHAT and CDR2 FQNNGV. CDR3 length equals 15 residues. The germline V and J ends were trimmed by 4 bases and 5 bases, with 17 bases remaining between them. In nucleotides, the CDR3 is TGTGCCAGCAGCTCCGTGGGGCGGACAATTTATGGCTACACCTTC. Amino acids: CASSSVGRTIYGYTF.

This clone was recorded once. V gene TRBV30 combines with J gene TRBJ2-1; the match to TRBD2 covers 10 bases. The CDR3 sequence is 14 residues long. Trimming at V came to 3 bases and at J to 7 bases, leaving 6 bases not matched to a gene. Germline assignment: CDR1 GTSNPN and CDR2 SVGIG (reference sequence). The CDR3 sequence is CAWRYSGRINEQFF. The DNA of the CDR3 is TGTGCCTGGAGATATAGCGGGAGGATAAATGAGCAGTTCTTC.

V and J are TRBV18 and TRBJ1-1, with a weak D call TRBD1 (5 bases). This CDR3 comprises 17 residues. Trimming left V 3 bases short and J 1 base short, with 18 bases between. CDR1 is KGHSH, CDR2 LQKENI, per germline. CDR3: CASSPSDRGVGNTEAFF. The CDR3 region has the DNA TGTGCCAGCTCACCGAGTGACAGAGGCGTTGGGAACACTGAAGCTTTCTTT.

The chain employs TRBV30 and TRBJ1-6; 7 nucleotides line up with TRBD1. The junction had 6 bases not matched to a gene; V was cut back by 3 bases and J by 4 bases. The CDR3 length is 15 residues. The germline V gene has CDR1 GTSNPN and CDR2 SVGIG (reference sequence). This CDR3 reads CAWRTGQSYNSPLHF. In DNA, the CDR3 is TGTGCCTGGAGGACGGGACAGTCTTATAATTCACCCCTCCACTTT.

The rearrangement uses TRBV5-1 and TRBJ1-1; 10 bases agree with TRBD1. Germline V gene lookup returns CDR1 SGHRS and CDR2 YFSETQ. Trimming took 4 bases from V and 3 from J; bases not matched to a gene: 3. The CDR3 has 14 amino acids. CDR3 bases: TGCGCCAGCAGCCGACAGGGGGCACACACTGAAGCTTTCTTT. Protein: CASSRQGAHTEAFF.

A single count supports this clone. The chain is built from TRBV5-4 and TRBJ2-3, with D possibly matching TRBD2 (5 bases). V was clipped by 1 base and J by 6 bases, with 12 bases between them. The germline V gene has CDR1 SGHNT and CDR2 YYREEE (reference sequence). This CDR3 is 14 amino acids long. CDR3 protein: CASSLFSSADTQYF. For the CDR3, the DNA is TGTGCCAGCAGCTTGTTTAGTAGCGCGGATACGCAGTATTTT.

The chain recombines TRBV30 with TRBJ2-2; D may match TRBD1 or TRBD2 (7 bases each). CDR1 and CDR2 (germline): GTSNPN, SVGIG (reference sequence). Trimming cost V 3 bases and J 6 bases, with 20 bases left between them. CDR3 length equals 16 residues. The CDR3, as DNA: TGTGCCTGGAGAGAGGCAGGGGGAGGGCAGGCCGGGGAGCTGTTTTTT. It specifies CAWREAGGGQAGELFF.

The genes are TRBV6-1 and TRBJ1-2, with 11 bases aligning to TRBD1. This CDR3 spans 13 amino acids. Germline CDR1 reads MNHNS; CDR2 reads SASEGT. The trim removed 4 bases at V and 6 bases at J, leaving 1 base unmatched. The CDR3 sequence: CASSVDRGHGYTF. For the CDR3, the DNA is TGTGCCAGCAGTGTGGACAGGGGGCATGGCTACACCTTC.

This clone has a handful of counts. The rearrangement links TRBV18 to TRBJ1-5; D call uncertain. Germline values: CDR1 KGHSH, CDR2 LQKENI. Trimming cost V 4 bases and J 3 bases, with 10 bases left between them. This CDR3 has 14 residues. Here the CDR3 reads CASSRRADNQPQHF. The CDR3 DNA sequence: TGTGCCAGCTCACGGCGGGCCGACAATCAGCCCCAGCATTTT.

In this sample, this clone turned up once. This chain joins TRBV18 and TRBJ1-4, with D hard to call. In germline, CDR1 is KGHSH, CDR2 LQKENI. Deletions cut 3 bases from V and 2 bases from J, with 10 bases between. CDR3 size: 15 residues. In DNA, the CDR3 is TGTGCCAGCTCACCCCCAAGTCCCACTAATGAAAAACTGTTTTTT. Its protein product is CASSPPSPTNEKLFF.

CDR3 DNA: TGTGCCAGCAGTGAGCATAGCAATCAGCCCCAGCATTTT. Protein product: CASSEHSNQPQHF. This sequence joins TRBV6-4 and TRBJ1-5; D not resolved. CDR1 and CDR2 (germline): MRHNA, SNTAGT. Trimming took 3 bases from V and 0 from J, leaving 3 bases between them. The CDR3 spans 13 residues.